Presented here are 10 T cell receptor beta chains from one specimen sequenced in a study of regulatory T cells in long-lasting Graves disease. Time point described: persistent/refractory GD, antithyroid drugs over 5 years with positive TRAb. Researchers made the TCR library from RNA that was extracted from PBMCs. Assembly of TCR beta libraries relied on iRepertoire HTBI primers together with Arm-PCR of CDR3 regions. One entry per CDR3 protein results from TCRdb running MiXCR on the multiplex PCR reads. The sample has hundreds of thousands of distinct CDR3 sequences, less than 25% seen once. Sequences were derived from peripheral blood mononuclear cells (PBMCs), sampled when the disease was refractory, from a patient treated with antithyroid drugs. The receptor set was obtained from a female donor with Graves disease.

This clonotype was seen a few times. The chain uses TRBV19 and TRBJ2-7; possible D gene TRBD2, 5 bases. CDR3 length: 11 amino acids. Trimming removed 10 bases at V and 2 bases at J, with 9 bases between. CDR1 is LNHDA, CDR2 SQIVND, per germline (reference sequence). CDR3 amino acids: CAKPGTYEQYF. CDR3 sequence (DNA): TGTGCCAAACCCGGGACCTACGAGCAGTACTTC.

This clonotype was counted ten times or more. The chain uses TRBV2 and TRBJ1-1; no reliable D call. Germline CDR1 reads SNHLY; CDR2 reads FYNNEI. V lost 5 bases to trimming and J lost 1 base, with 8 bases between them. The CDR3 is 13 residues long. CDR3 DNA sequence: TGTGCCAGCAGTATTGTTCCGAACACTGAAGCTTTCTTT. Its translation: CASSIVPNTEAFF.

This clonotype was seen more than once but under ten times. The chain employs TRBV29-1 and TRBJ2-5, with D possibly being TRBD1 (5 bases). The CDR3 totals 13 residues. V was pared by 4 bases and J by 5 bases, with 14 bases between. Germline V gives CDR1 SQVTM, CDR2 ANQGSEA. The CDR3 loop is CSVGKGLGETQYF. Here the CDR3 DNA reads TGCAGCGTTGGGAAGGGGCTTGGGGAGACCCAGTACTTC.

This clonotype was counted ten times or more. This chain joins TRBV12-3 or TRBV12-4 and TRBJ1-6; D is ambiguous. Trimming stripped 2 bases from V and 5 bases from J, with 10 bases between. CDR3 length: 15 amino acids. The CDR3 DNA reads TGTGCCAGCAGTTTAACACAGATGAATAATTCACCCCTCCACTTT. Translated, it gives CASSLTQMNNSPLHF.

This clonotype was observed at least ten times. The rearrangement joins TRBV29-1 to TRBJ1-1, with D perhaps matching TRBD1 (5 bases). Trimming left V 6 bases short and J 0 bases short, with 8 bases between. The CDR3 is 12 amino acids. Germline-derived CDR1 and CDR2 are SQVTM and ANQGSEA. CDR3 nucleotides: TGCAGCGTGGGGCCTCTGAACACTGAAGCTTTCTTT. Translated: CSVGPLNTEAFF.

This clonotype was counted many times. In DNA form, the CDR3 reads TGTGCCAGCAGCTTAACCCCAGGGAGAGAGCAGTACTTC. Protein: CASSLTPGREQYF. V and J are TRBV7-3 and TRBJ2-7; D may match TRBD1 or TRBD2 (5 bases each). This CDR3 spans 13 amino acids. The V end lost 0 bases, the J end lost 7 bases, and 10 bases lay between the germline ends. Germline loops: CDR1 SGHTA, CDR2 FQGTGA.

This clonotype occurred many times. The chain employs TRBV28 and TRBJ2-5; D gene ambiguous. CDR1 and CDR2 from the germline V gene are MDHEN and SYDVKM. Trimming removed 3 bases at V and 5 bases at J, with 22 bases between. The CDR3 runs 17 residues. The CDR3 protein is CASSFLVYSRAPETQYF. The CDR3 region has the DNA TGTGCCAGCAGTTTCTTAGTTTACTCCCGGGCACCCGAGACCCAGTACTTC.

This clonotype appeared once. A much larger clone lies a single base off, so this may be a read error. V and J are TRBV12-3 or TRBV12-4 and TRBJ1-3, with D unclear. This CDR3 has 14 residues. The chain's CDR3 is CASSFTVGGDTIYF. For the CDR3, the DNA is TGTGCCAGCAGTTTTACCGTGGGTGGAGACACCATATATTTT.

This clonotype was picked up many times. This chain uses TRBV27 with TRBJ1-5, with TRBD1 as a possible D gene (5 bases). V lost 0 bases to trimming and J lost 0 bases, with 12 bases between them. The CDR3 sequence is 17 residues long. Germline-derived CDR1 and CDR2 are MNHEY and SMNVEV (reference sequence). In nucleotides, the CDR3 is TGTGCCAGCAGTTTATCCATGGAGGGGCTTAGCAATCAGCCCCAGCATTTT. Its protein product is CASSLSMEGLSNQPQHF.

The table lists this clonotype with a few counts. This rearrangement joins TRBV7-2 to TRBJ2-7; 9 bases match TRBD2. The CDR3 is made up of 15 amino acids. Germline CDR1 is SGHTA and CDR2 is FQGNSA. The V and J ends lost 5 bases and 6 bases, in that order; junction bases with no gene match: 11. In DNA form, the CDR3 reads TGTGCCAGCAGCCCCGGCGTAGCGGGAGCGGGCGAGCAGTACTTC. This encodes CASSPGVAGAGEQYF.